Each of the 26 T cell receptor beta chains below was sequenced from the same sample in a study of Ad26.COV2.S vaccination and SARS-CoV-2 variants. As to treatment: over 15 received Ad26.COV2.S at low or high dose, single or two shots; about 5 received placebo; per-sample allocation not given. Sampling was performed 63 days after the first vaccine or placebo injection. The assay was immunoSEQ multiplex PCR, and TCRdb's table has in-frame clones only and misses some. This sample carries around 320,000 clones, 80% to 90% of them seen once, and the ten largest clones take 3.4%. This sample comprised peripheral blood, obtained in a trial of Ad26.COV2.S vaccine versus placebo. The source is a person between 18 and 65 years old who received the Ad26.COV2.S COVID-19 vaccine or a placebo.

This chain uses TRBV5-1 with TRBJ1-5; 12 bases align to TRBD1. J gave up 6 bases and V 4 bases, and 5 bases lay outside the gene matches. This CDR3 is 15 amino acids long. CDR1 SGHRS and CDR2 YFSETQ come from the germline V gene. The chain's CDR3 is CASSPGQGAGQPQHF. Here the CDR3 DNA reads TGCGCCAGCAGCCCGGGACAGGGGGCAGGTCAGCCCCAGCATTTT. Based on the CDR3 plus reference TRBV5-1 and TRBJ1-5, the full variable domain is KAGVTQTPRYLIKTRGQQVTLSCSPISGHRSVSWYQQTPGQGLQFLFEYFSETQRNKGNFPGRFSGRQFSNSRSEMNVSTLELGDSALYLCASSPGQGAGQPQHFGDGTRLSIL.

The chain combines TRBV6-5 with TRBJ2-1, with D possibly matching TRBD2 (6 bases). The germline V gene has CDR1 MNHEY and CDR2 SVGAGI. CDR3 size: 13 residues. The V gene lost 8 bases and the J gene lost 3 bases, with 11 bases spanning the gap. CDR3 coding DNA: TGTGCCAGCTCGGAGGGATTCTACAATGAGCAGTTCTTC. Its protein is CASSEGFYNEQFF.

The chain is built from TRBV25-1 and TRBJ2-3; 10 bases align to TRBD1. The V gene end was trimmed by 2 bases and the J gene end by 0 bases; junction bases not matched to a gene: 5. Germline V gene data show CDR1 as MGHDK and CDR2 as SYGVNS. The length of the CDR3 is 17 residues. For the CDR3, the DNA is TGTGCCAGCAGTGAAGCCGGGACAGGGGTTAGCACAGATACGCAGTATTTT. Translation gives CASSEAGTGVSTDTQYF.

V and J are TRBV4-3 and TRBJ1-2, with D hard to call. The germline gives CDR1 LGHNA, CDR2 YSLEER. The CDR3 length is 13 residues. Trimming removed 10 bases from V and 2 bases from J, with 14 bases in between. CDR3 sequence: CATSGGGNYGYTF. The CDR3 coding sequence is TGCGCCACATCAGGTGGAGGCAACTATGGCTACACCTTC.

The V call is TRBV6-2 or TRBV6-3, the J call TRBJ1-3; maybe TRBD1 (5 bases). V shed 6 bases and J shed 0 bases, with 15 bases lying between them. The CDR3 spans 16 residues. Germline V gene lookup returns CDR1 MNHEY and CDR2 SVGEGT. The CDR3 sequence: CASSPDSLSSGNTIYF. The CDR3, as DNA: TGTGCCAGCAGCCCCGACAGCTTGAGCTCTGGAAACACCATATATTTT.

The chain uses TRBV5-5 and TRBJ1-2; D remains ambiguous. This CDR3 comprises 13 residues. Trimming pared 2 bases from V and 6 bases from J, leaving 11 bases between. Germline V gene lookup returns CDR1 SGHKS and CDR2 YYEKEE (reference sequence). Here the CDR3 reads CASSFLVGNGYTF. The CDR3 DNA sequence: TGTGCCAGCAGCTTTTTGGTAGGGAATGGCTACACCTTC.

The CDR3 DNA is TGTGCCAGCAGTCTGGAACAGGGTATCACTGAAGCTTTCTTT. This sequence encodes CASSLEQGITEAFF. The chain is built from TRBV5-4 and TRBJ1-1; D possibly corresponds to TRBD1 (6 bases). This CDR3 has 14 residues. The ends were cut back, 5 bases at V and 4 bases at J, with 15 bases in the middle. Germline V CDR1 and CDR2: SGHNT, YYREEE (reference sequence). Drawing the rest from reference TRBV5-4 and TRBJ1-1, the complete variable domain is ETGVTQSPTHLIKTRGQQVTLRCSSQSGHNTVSWYQQALGQGPQFIFQYYREEENGRGNFPPRFSGLQFPNYSSELNVNALELDDSALYLCASSLEQGITEAFFGQGTRLTVV.

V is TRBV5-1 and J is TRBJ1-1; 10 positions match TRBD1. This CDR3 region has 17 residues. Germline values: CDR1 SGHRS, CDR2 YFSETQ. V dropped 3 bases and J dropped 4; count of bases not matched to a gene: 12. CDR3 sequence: CASSSALLGQGGTEAFF. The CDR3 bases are TGCGCCAGCAGCTCAGCCCTACTCGGACAGGGGGGCACTGAAGCTTTCTTT.

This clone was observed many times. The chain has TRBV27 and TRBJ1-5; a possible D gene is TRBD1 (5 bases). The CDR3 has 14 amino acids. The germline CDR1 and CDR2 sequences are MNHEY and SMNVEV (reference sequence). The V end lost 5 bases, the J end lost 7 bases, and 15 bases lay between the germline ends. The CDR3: CASSGDSSRQPQHF. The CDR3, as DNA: TGTGCCAGCAGTGGTGACAGTTCCAGGCAGCCCCAGCATTTT.

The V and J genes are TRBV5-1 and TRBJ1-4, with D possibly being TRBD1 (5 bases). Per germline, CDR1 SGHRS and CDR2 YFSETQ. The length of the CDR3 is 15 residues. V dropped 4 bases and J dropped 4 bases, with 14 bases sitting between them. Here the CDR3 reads CASSPVDKDNEKLFF. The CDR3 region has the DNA TGCGCCAGCAGCCCGGTGGACAAGGATAATGAAAAACTGTTTTTT.

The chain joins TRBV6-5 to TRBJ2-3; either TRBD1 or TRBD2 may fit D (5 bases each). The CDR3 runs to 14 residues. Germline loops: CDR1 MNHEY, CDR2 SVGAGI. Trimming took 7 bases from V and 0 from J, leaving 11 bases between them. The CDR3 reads CASNYWGSTDTQYF. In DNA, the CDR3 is TGTGCCAGCAACTACTGGGGGAGCACAGATACGCAGTATTTT.

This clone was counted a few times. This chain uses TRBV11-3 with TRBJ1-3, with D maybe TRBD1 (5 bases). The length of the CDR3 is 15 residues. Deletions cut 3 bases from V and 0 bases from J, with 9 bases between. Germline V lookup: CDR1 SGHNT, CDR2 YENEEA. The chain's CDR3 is CASSLRGSSGNTIYF. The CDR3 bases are TGTGCCAGCAGCTTGCGGGGCTCCTCTGGAAACACCATATATTTT.

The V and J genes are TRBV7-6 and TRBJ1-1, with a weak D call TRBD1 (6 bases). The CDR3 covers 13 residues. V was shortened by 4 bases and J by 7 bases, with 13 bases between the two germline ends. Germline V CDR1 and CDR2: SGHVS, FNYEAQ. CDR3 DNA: TGTGCCAGCAGCTCCATAGGGGGGGATGAAGCTTTCTTT. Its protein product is CASSSIGGDEAFF.

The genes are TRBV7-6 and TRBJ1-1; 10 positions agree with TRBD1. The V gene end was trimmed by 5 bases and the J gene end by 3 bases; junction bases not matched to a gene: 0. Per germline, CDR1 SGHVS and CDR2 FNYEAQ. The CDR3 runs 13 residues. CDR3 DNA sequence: TGTGCCAGCAGCGGGACAGGGGACACTGAAGCTTTCTTT. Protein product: CASSGTGDTEAFF.

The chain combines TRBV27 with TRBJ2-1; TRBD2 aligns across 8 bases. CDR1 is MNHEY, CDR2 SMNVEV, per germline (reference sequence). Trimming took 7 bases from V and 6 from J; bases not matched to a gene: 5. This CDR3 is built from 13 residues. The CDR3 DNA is TGTGCCAGCATAGTGGCGGGGGGCAATGAGCAGTTCTTC. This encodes CASIVAGGNEQFF.

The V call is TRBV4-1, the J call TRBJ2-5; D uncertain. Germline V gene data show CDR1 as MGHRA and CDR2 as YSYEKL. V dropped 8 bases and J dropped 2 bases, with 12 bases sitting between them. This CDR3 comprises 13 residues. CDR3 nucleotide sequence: TGCGCCAGCGGATATCAGGAACAAGAGACCCAGTACTTC. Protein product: CASGYQEQETQYF.

The chain's CDR3 is CASSPTRRMNTEAFF. The CDR3 bases are TGTGCCAGCAGTCCCACGAGACGGATGAACACTGAAGCTTTCTTT. This rearrangement joins TRBV6-2 or TRBV6-3 to TRBJ1-1; D not certain. The CDR3 loop spans 15 amino acids. V dropped 5 bases and J dropped 0 bases, with 13 bases sitting between them. Germline assignment: CDR1 MNHEY and CDR2 SVGEGT.

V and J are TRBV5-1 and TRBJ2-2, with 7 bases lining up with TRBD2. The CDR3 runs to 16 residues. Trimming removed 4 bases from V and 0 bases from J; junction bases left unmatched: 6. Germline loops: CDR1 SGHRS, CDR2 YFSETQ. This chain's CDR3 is CASSPAGTTNTGELFF. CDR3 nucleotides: TGCGCCAGCAGCCCCGCCGGGACTACGAACACCGGGGAGCTGTTTTTT.

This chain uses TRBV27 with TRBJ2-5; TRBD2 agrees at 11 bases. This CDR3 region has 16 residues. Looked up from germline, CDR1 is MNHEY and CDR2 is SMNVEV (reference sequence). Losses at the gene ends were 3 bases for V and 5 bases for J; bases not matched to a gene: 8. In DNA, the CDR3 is TGTGCCAGCAGTTTTTATAGCGGGGGGGCCTCGGAGACCCAGTACTTC. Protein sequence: CASSFYSGGASETQYF.

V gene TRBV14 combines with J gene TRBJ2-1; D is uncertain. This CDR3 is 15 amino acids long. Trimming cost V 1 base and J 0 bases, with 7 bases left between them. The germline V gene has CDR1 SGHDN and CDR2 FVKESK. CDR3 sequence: CASSQGRISYNEQFF. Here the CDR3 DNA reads TGTGCCAGCAGCCAAGGGCGGATCTCCTACAATGAGCAGTTCTTC.

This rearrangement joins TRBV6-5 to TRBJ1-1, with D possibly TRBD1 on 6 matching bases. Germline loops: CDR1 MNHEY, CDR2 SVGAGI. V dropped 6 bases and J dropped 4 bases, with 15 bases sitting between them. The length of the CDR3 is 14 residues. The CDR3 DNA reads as TGTGCCAGCAGCCTACAGGGTGGCGTCACTGAAGCTTTCTTT. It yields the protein CASSLQGGVTEAFF.

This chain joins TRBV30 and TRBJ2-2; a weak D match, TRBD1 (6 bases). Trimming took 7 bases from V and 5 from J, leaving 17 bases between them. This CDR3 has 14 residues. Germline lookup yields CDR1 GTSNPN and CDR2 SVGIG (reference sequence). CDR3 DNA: TGTGCCTACGTACAGGGTCCCAGAACCGGGGAGCTGTTTTTT. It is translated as CAYVQGPRTGELFF. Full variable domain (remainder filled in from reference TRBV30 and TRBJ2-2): SQTIHQWPATLVQPVGSPLSLECTVEGTSNPNLYWYRQAAGRGLQLLFYSVGIGQISSEVPQNLSASRPQDRQFILSSKKLLLSDSGFYLCAYVQGPRTGELFFGEGSRLTVL.

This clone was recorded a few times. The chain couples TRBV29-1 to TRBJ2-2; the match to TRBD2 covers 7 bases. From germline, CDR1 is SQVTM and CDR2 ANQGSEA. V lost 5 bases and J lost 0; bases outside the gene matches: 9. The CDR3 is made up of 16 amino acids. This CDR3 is CSVRARGTSNTGELFF. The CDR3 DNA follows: TGCAGCGTTCGAGCGCGGGGGACCTCGAACACCGGGGAGCTGTTTTTT.

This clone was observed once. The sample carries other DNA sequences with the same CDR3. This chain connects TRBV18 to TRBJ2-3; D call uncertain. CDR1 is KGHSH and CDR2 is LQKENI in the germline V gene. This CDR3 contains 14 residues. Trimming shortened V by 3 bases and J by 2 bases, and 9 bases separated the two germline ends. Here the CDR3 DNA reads TGTGCCAGCTCACCCCCGACCCACACAGATACGCAGTATTTT. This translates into CASSPPTHTDTQYF.

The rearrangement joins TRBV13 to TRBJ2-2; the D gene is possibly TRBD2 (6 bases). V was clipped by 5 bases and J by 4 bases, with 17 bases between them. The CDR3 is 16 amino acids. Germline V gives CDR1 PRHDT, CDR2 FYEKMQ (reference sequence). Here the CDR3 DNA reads TGTGCCAGCAGCACCCCGGGCGGGGTTGTCACCGGGGAGCTGTTTTTT. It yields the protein CASSTPGGVVTGELFF.

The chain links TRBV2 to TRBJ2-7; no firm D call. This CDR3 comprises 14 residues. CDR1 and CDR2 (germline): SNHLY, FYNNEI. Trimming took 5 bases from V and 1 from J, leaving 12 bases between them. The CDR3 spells CASSWVPESYEQYF. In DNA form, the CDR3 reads TGTGCCAGCAGTTGGGTCCCTGAGTCCTACGAGCAGTACTTC.